The entry below describes one T cell receptor beta chain. CDR1 and CDR2 from the germline V gene are SGHAT and FQDESV (reference sequence). This CDR3 spans 16 amino acids. The V gene end was trimmed by 4 bases and the J gene end by 0 bases; junction bases not matched to a gene: 6. The sample's treatment: some 19 received Ad26.COV2.S at low or high dose, single or two shots; about five received placebo; per-sample allocation not given. Samples came from day 63 after the first vaccine or placebo injection. This adult donor, from Boston, was 18-55 years old. Generated by immunoSEQ multiplex PCR, the TCRdb table keeps only in-frame clones and is missing some. The sample carries about 350,000 clones, around 89% recorded once. The data were obtained in a study of Ad26.COV2.S vaccination and SARS-CoV-2 variants. The overall study: Donor allocation was to the COV1001 Ad26.COV2.S trial arm.

This material consisted of peripheral blood, taken in a trial of Ad26.COV2.S vaccine versus placebo. The clonotype comes from a person between 18 and 65 years old who received the Ad26.COV2.S COVID-19 vaccine or a placebo. The chain has TRBV11-1 and TRBJ2-4; 7 nucleotides match TRBD1. The CDR3 DNA sequence: TGTGCCAGCAGCTCCAGGGACAGTCTAGCCAAAAACATTCAGTACTTC. It translates to CASSSRDSLAKNIQYF.